This T cell receptor beta chain came from a study of T cells in Graves' hyperthyroidism and ophthalmopathy. Notes on this clonotype: Its antigen remains unidentified.

The CDR3 runs 15 residues. Trimming left V 8 bases short and J 1 base short, with 15 bases between. The germline CDR1 and CDR2 sequences are MNHEY and SVGEGT. Ophthalmopathy patients had Clinical Activity Score at least 3, NOSPECS grade at least 4, duration under 3 months. Overall study findings and caveats: Blood also contained most expanded thyroid clonotypes above 0.001.

Amplified TCR beta CDR3 regions derived from RNA transcripts. Using the HTBI primer set, a first-round RT-PCR was run on the TCR CDR3. TCRdb fed the multiplex PCR reads into MiXCR, producing one record per CDR3 protein. In the table there are over 350,000 distinct CDR3 sequences, about 14% of which are singletons. This receptor was obtained from a man between 18 and 29 years old with Graves' ophthalmopathy. The specimen sequenced was blood. The chain combines TRBV6-2 or TRBV6-3 with TRBJ2-1; D remains unclear. The CDR3 nucleotides read TGTGCCAGCCGCCTTGGGGATGGTTCCTACAATGAGCAGTTCTTC. This codes for CASRLGDGSYNEQFF.